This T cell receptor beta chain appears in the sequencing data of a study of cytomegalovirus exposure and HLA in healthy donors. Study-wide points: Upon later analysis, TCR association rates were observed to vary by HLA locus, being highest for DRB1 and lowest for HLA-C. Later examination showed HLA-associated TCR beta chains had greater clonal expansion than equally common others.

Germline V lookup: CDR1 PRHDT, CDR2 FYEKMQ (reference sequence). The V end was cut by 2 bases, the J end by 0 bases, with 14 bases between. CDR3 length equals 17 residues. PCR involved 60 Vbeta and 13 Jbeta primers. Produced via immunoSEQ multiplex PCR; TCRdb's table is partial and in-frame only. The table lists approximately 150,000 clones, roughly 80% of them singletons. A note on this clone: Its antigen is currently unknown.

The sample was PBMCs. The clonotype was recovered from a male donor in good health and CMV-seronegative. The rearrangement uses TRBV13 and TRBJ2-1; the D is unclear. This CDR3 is CASSLNYLQGSYNEQFF. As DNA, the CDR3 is TGTGCCAGCAGCTTAAACTACCTCCAAGGCTCCTACAATGAGCAGTTCTTC.